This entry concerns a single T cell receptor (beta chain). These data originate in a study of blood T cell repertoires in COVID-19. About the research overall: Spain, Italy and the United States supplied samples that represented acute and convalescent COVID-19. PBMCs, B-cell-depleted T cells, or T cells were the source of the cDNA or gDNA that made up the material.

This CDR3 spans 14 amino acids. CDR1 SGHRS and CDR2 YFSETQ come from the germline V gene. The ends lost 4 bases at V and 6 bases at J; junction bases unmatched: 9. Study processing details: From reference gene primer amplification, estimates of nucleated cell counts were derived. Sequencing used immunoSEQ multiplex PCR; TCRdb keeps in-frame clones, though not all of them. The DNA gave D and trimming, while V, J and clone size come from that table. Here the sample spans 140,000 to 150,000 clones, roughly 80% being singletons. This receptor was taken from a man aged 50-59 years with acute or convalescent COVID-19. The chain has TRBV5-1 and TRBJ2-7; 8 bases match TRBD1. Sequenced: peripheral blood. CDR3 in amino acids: CASSTSTGVGEQYF. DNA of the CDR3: TGCGCCAGCAGCACTTCGACAGGGGTAGGCGAGCAGTACTTC.